This record looks at one T cell receptor (beta chain) sequence and its context. No cognate antigen has been identified for it. No qualities accompany the bases; no much larger clone lies one base away. Compared with germline, V lacks 5 bases and J lacks 6 bases; bases without a gene match: 13. The CDR3 goes from the cysteine to the phenylalanine over 16 residues. Left in the record is the CDR3 DNA by itself, 48 bases read in frame from the first base. CDR1 MNHEY and CDR2 SMNVEV are derived from the germline V gene (reference sequence). The sample belongs to a study of blood T cell repertoires in COVID-19 (TCRdb year 2020). Turning to the overall study: Collaborator samples came from the United States, Italy and Spain and covered acute and convalescent phases of COVID-19. The material from the prospective study consisted of cDNA or gDNA derived from T cells, B-cell-depleted T cells, or PBMCs. Subjects who had been exposed to COVID-19, were actively infected with it, or had recovered from it provided the deeply sampled blood TCRbeta repertoires that made up the dataset. The repertoires were made available in a free public database intended to serve as a resource for research on the immune response to SARS-CoV-2. Samples were obtained from the ongoing ImmuneRACE study (first 160 participants) and from 1,254 subjects provided by 6 global collaborators. Sample metadata almost always included a de-identified subject ID, COVID-19 status, age in years and sex. Where available, HLA class I and class II types were obtained from metadata supplied by the sample provider rather than from assay-based typing.

The study at large found these results: The amount of clinical and demographic metadata varied by source and participant and was provided uncurated.

TCRbeta CDR3 regions were amplified from genomic DNA by means of the immunoSEQ Assay, a bias-controlled multiplex PCR. The source study handled its data this way. The number of nucleated cells in each sample was estimated from the amplification of reference gene primers within the assay. To quantify the absolute abundance of each unique TCRbeta CDR3 rearrangement, sequence reads were collapsed and filtered. For each sample, productive Simpson clonality was calculated as the square root of Simpson's diversity index over productive rearrangements. The table was pulled from immuneACCESS by TCRdb, which kept in-frame rearrangements only. Such tables lose some clones; where checked, under half of the loss comes from unresolved V genes, and the rest has no known cause. V, J and clone size derive from that table, while D and trimming were established from the DNA sequence. The sample table lists about 43,000 clones, roughly 87% of them with a count of one. The biggest ten clones account for more than 20% of the sample.

Collaborating institutions collected whole blood in K2EDTA tubes following their own protocols. For TCRbeta analysis, collaborators shipped samples in one of three forms: frozen whole blood, isolated PBMCs, or DNA extracted from either of those sample types. Sequenced: peripheral blood. Recombination linked TRBV27 to TRBJ1-2, with 9 bases matching TRBD1. The receptor comes from a woman between 55 and 75 years old with acute or convalescent COVID-19. Here the CDR3 is given as CASSQHTGGALDGYTF. The nucleotide sequence is given as TGTGCCAGCAGTCAACATACAGGGGGCGCTTTGGATGGCTACACCTTC.